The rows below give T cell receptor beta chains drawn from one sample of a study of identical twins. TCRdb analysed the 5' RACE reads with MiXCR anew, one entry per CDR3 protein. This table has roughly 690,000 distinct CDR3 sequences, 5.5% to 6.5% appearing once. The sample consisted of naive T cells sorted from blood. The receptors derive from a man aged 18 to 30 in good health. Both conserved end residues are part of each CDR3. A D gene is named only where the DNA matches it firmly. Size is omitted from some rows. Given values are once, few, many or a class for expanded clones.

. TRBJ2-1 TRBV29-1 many CSVGSGQLSYNEQFF TGCAGCGTTGGTTCGGGGCAGCTTAGTTACAATGAGCAGTTCTTC
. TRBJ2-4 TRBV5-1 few CASTGQAKNIQYF TGCGCCAGCACGGGTCAGGCCAAAAACATTCAGTACTTC
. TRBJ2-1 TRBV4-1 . CASSQGGNNEQFF TGCGCCAGCAGCCAAGGAGGGAACAATGAGCAGTTCTTC
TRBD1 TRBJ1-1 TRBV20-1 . CSAQIGQANTEAFF TGCAGTGCCCAGATCGGACAGGCGAACACTGAAGCTTTCTTT
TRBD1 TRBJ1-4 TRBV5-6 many CASASLQGAREKLFF TGTGCCAGCGCCTCACTACAGGGGGCTCGCGAAAAACTGTTTTTT
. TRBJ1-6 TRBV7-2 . CASSLGAQNSPLHF TGTGCCAGCAGCTTAGGAGCCCAGAATTCACCCCTCCACTTT
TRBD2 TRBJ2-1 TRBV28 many CASLGLAGGGANEQFF TGTGCCAGCTTAGGACTAGCGGGAGGTGGGGCCAATGAGCAGTTCTTC
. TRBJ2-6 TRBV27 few CASTTLGSSGANVLTF TGTGCCAGCACCACTTTGGGGAGCTCTGGGGCCAACGTCCTGACTTTC
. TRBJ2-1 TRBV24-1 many CATSDLYEQFF TGTGCCACCAGTGATCTCTATGAGCAGTTCTTC
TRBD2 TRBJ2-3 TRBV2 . CASSERRLAGATQYF TGTGCCAGCAGTGAGCGAAGACTAGCGGGTGCCACGCAGTATTTT
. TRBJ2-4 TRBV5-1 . CASSSPGYGNIQYF TGCGCCAGCAGCTCCCCAGGGTACGGAAACATTCAGTACTTC
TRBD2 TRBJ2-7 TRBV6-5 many CASSYDAGGFYEQYF TGTGCCAGCAGTTACGACGCGGGGGGATTCTACGAGCAGTACTTC
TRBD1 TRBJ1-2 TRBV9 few CASSVAQGVYGYTF TGTGCCAGCAGCGTAGCACAGGGGGTCTATGGCTACACCTTC
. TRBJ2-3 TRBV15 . CATRWDSDTQYF TGTGCCACCCGGTGGGATTCAGATACGCAGTATTTT
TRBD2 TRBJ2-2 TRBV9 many CASSVVLAGLDTGELFF TGTGCCAGCAGCGTCGTCCTAGCGGGATTGGACACCGGGGAGCTGTTTTTT
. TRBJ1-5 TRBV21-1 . CASSNEEETDQPQHF TGTGCCAGCAGCAACGAAGAGGAGACAGATCAGCCCCAGCATTTT
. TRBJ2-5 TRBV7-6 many CASSRGSLETQYF TGTGCCAGCAGCCGTGGAAGTTTAGAGACCCAGTACTTC
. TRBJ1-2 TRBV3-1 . CASSQESYGYTF TGTGCCAGCAGCCAAGAGAGTTATGGCTACACCTTC
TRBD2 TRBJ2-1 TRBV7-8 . CASSFRGSGRAFSSYNEQFF TGTGCCAGCAGCTTCAGGGGGAGCGGGAGGGCTTTTAGCTCCTACAATGAGCAGTTCTTC
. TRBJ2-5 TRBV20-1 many CSARDLQKQETQYF TGCAGTGCTAGAGATCTGCAGAAACAAGAGACCCAGTACTTC
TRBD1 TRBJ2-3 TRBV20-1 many CSAQGQGTGTDTQYF TGCAGTGCACAGGGACAGGGGACGGGCACAGATACGCAGTATTTT
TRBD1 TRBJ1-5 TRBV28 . CAIRVRDRRNQPQHF TGTGCCATACGCGTCCGGGACAGGCGCAATCAGCCCCAGCATTTT
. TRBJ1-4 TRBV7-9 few CASSYPFEDEKLFF TGTGCCAGCAGCTACCCCTTCGAGGACGAAAAACTGTTTTTT
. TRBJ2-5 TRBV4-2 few CASKKIGEGQETQYF TGTGCCAGCAAGAAAATCGGAGAAGGGCAAGAGACCCAGTACTTC
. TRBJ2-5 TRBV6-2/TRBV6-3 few CASSYSGTIPGTQYF TGTGCCAGCAGTTACTCTGGCACCATACCCGGGACCCAGTACTTC
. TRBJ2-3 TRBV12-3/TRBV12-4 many CASSSPGTSTDTQYF TGTGCCAGCAGTTCCCCGGGCACCAGCACAGATACGCAGTATTTT
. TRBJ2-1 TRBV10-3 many CAISDPVYNEQFF TGTGCCATCAGTGATCCCGTGTACAATGAGCAGTTCTTC
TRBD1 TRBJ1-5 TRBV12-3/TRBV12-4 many CASQGGDQPQHF TGTGCCAGCCAAGGGGGCGATCAGCCCCAGCATTTT
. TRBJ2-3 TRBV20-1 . CSARRSTDTQYF TGCAGTGCTCGCCGGAGCACAGATACGCAGTATTTT
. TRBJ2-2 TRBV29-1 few CSVETPGGELFF TGCAGCGTTGAAACCCCCGGGGGGGAGCTGTTTTTT
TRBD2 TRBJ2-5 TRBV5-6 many CASSLASGKETQYF TGTGCCAGCAGCTTGGCTAGCGGTAAAGAGACCCAGTACTTC
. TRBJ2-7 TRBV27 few CASRVDTFTYEQYF TGTGCCAGCAGGGTAGACACATTTACCTACGAGCAGTACTTC
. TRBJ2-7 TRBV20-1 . CSARGELGLPYEQYF TGCAGTGCTAGAGGCGAGCTCGGGCTTCCCTACGAGCAGTACTTC
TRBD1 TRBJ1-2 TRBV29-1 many CSVVGGQGSYGYTF TGCAGCGTTGTTGGGGGACAGGGGTCCTATGGCTACACCTTC
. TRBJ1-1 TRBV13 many CASSTTVHTEAFF TGTGCCAGCAGCACTACAGTTCACACTGAAGCTTTCTTT
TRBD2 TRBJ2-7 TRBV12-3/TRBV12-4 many CASSLRGLAAFYEQYF TGTGCCAGCAGTCTAAGGGGACTAGCGGCTTTCTACGAGCAGTACTTC
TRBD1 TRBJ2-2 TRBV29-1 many CSANSGTGSTGELFF TGCAGCGCGAATTCCGGGACAGGGTCCACCGGGGAGCTGTTTTTT
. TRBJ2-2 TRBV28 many CASSLLQGRGTGELFF TGTGCCAGCAGTTTATTACAGGGGAGGGGGACCGGGGAGCTGTTTTTT
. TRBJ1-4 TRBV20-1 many CSARNVLGDLGKLFF TGCAGTGCTAGAAATGTACTGGGGGATTTGGGAAAACTGTTTTTT
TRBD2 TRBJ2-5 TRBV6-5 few CASSWGRAQETQYF TGTGCCAGCAGTTGGGGGAGGGCCCAAGAGACCCAGTACTTC
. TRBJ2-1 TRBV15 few CATSRTGTFSLQFF TGTGCCACCAGCAGAACCGGGACTTTCTCCCTTCAGTTCTTC
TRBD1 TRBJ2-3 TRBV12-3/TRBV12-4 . CASSRPGQSTDTQYF TGTGCCAGCAGTCGACCGGGACAGAGCACAGATACGCAGTATTTT
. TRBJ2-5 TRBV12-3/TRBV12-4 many CASSLGGVSLQHSKNF TGTGCCAGCAGTTTAGGTGGTGTCAGTTTGCAACACTCGAAGAACTTC
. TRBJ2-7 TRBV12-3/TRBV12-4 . CASRLTGSYEQYF TGTGCCAGCAGGCTAACAGGGAGTTACGAGCAGTACTTC
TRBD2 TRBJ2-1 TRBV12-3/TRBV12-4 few CASSPRRGRAVEQFF TGTGCCAGCAGTCCCCGTCGCGGGAGGGCCGTTGAGCAGTTCTTC
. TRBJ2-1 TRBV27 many CASRPEGRYNEQFF TGTGCCAGCAGACCGGAGGGCCGGTACAATGAGCAGTTCTTC
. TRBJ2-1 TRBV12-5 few CASGLEGQDEQFF TGTGCTAGTGGTTTGGAAGGGCAGGATGAGCAGTTCTTC
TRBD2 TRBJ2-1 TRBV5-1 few CASSSGIPSGSHNEQFF TGCGCCAGCAGCTCAGGAATTCCTAGCGGGAGTCACAATGAGCAGTTCTTC
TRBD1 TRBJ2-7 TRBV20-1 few CSARGQGKILGRNEQYF TGCAGTGCTAGGGGACAGGGCAAAATTTTAGGCAGAAACGAGCAGTACTTC
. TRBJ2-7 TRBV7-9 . CASSSPGPSYEQYF TGTGCCAGCAGCTCTCCGGGACCGAGCTACGAGCAGTACTTC
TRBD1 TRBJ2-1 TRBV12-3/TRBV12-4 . CASSQDRSAEQFF TGTGCCAGCAGTCAGGACAGGTCGGCTGAGCAGTTCTTC
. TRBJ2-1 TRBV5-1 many CASSLADSPYEQFF TGCGCCAGCAGCTTGGCGGACAGTCCTTATGAGCAGTTCTTC
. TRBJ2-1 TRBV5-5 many CASSGGTGNEQFF TGTGCCAGCAGCGGCGGGACGGGCAATGAGCAGTTCTTC
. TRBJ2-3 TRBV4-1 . CASSPETADTQYF TGCGCCAGCAGCCCGGAAACCGCAGATACGCAGTATTTT
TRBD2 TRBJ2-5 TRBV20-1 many CSASGVAGEETQYF TGCAGTGCTTCAGGAGTAGCGGGAGAGGAGACCCAGTACTTC
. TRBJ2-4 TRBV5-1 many CASSSISGSKNIQYF TGCGCCAGCAGCTCGATCAGCGGGTCCAAAAACATTCAGTACTTC
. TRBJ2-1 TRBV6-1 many CASNLGTSRRYNEQFF TGTGCCAGCAACCTTGGGACATCACGACGCTACAATGAGCAGTTCTTC
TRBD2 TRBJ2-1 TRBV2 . CASRVTSGSWNEQFF TGTGCCAGCAGAGTTACTAGCGGGAGTTGGAATGAGCAGTTCTTC
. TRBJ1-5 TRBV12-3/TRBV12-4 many CASRTQGARNQPQHF TGTGCCAGCAGAACACAGGGTGCGCGCAATCAGCCCCAGCATTTT